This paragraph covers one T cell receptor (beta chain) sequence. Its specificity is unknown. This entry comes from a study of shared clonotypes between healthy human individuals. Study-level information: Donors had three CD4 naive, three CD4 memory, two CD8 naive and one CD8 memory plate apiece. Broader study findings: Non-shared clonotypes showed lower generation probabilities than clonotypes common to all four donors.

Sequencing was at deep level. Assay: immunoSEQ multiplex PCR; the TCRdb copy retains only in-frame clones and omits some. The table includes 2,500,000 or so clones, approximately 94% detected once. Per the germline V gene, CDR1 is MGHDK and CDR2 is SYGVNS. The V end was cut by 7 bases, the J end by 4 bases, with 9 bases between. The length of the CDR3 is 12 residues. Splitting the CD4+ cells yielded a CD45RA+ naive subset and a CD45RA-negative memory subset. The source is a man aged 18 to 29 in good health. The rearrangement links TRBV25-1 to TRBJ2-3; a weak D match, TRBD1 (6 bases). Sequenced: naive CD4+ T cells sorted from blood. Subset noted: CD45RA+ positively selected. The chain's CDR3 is CASMGASDTQYF. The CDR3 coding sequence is TGTGCCAGCATGGGGGCGTCAGATACGCAGTATTTT. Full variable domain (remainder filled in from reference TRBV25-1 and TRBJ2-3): EADIYQTPRYLVIGTGKKITLECSQTMGHDKMYWYQQDPGMELHLIHYSYGVNSTEKGDLSSESTVSRIRTEHFPLTLESARPSHTSQYLCASMGASDTQYFGPGTRLTVL.